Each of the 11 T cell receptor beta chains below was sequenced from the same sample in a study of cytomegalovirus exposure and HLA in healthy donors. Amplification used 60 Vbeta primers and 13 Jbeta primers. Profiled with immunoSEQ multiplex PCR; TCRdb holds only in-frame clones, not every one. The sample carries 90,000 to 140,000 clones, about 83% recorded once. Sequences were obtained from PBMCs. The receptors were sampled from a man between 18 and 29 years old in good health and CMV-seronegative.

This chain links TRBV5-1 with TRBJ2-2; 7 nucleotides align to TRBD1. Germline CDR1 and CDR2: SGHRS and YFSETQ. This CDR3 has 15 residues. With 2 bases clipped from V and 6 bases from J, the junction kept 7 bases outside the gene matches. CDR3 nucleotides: TGCGCCAGCAGCTTAAGCAAGCAGGGGGCCGGGGAGCTGTTTTTT. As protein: CASSLSKQGAGELFF.

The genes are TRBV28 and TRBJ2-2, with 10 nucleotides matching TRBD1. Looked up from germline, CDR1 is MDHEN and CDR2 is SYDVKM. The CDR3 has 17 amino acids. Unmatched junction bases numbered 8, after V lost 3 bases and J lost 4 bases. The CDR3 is CASSFWDRGKSTGELFF. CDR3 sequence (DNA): TGTGCCAGCAGTTTTTGGGACAGGGGCAAGAGCACCGGGGAGCTGTTTTTT.

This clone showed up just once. The CDR3 DNA reads as TGTGCCAGCAGCCAAAGTGGGACTAGGAAGTTCTTC. Its translation: CASSQSGTRKFF. The chain couples TRBV14 to TRBJ2-1; the match to TRBD2 covers 8 bases. The CDR3 has 12 amino acids. Germline-derived CDR1 and CDR2 are SGHDN and FVKESK. With 2 bases clipped from V and 14 bases from J, the junction kept 5 bases outside the gene matches.

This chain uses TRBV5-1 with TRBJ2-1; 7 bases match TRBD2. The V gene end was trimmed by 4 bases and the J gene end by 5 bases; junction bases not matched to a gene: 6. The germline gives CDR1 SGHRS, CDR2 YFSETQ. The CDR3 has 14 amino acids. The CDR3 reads CASSLGTTDNEQFF. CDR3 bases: TGCGCCAGCAGCCTGGGGACTACAGACAATGAGCAGTTCTTC.

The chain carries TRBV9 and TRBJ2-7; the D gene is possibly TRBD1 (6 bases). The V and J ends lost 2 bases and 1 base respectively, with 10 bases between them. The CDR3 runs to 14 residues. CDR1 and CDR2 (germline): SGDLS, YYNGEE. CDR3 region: CASSVGTTSYEQYF. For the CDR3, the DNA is TGTGCCAGCAGCGTCGGGACAACATCCTACGAGCAGTACTTC.

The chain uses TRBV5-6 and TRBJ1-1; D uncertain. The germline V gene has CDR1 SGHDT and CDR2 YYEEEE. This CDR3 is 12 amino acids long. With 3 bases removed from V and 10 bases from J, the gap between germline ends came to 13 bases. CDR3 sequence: CASSSLGAGAFF. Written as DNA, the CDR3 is TGTGCCAGCAGCTCCCTTGGAGCGGGAGCTTTCTTT. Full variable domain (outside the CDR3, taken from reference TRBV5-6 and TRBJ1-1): DAGVTQSPTHLIKTRGQQVTLRCSPKSGHDTVSWYQQALGQGPQFIFQYYEEEERQRGNFPDRFSGHQFPNYSSELNVNALLLGDSALYLCASSSLGAGAFFGQGTRLTVV.

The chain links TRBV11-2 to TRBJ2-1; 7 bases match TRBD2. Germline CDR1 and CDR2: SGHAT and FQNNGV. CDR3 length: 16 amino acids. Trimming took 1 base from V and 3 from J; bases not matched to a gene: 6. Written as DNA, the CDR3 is TGTGCCAGCAGCTTAGGGCCTCGGGGGGTCTACAATGAGCAGTTCTTC. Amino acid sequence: CASSLGPRGVYNEQFF.

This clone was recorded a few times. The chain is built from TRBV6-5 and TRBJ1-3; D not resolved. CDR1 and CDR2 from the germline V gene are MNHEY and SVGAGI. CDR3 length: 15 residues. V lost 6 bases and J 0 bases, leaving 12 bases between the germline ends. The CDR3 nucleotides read TGTGCCAGCAGGCCCAGACTGATCTCTGGAAACACCATATATTTT. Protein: CASRPRLISGNTIYF.

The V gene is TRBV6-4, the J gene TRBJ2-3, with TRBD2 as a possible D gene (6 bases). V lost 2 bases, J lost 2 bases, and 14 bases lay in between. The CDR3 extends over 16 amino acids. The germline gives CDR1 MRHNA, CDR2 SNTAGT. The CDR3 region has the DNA TGTGCCAGCAGTGACGTTCCGGGACTCCCCACAGATACGCAGTATTTT. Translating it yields CASSDVPGLPTDTQYF.

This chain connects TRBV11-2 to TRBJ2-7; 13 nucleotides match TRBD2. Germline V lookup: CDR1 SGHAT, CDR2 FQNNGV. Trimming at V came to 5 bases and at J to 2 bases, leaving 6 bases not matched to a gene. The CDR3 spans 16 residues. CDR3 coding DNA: TGTGCCAGCAGCGCCTCACTAGCGGGAGGGACCTACGAGCAGTACTTC. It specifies CASSASLAGGTYEQYF. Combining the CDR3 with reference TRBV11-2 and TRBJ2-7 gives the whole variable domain EAGVAQSPRYKIIEKRQSVAFWCNPISGHATLYWYQQILGQGPKLLIQFQNNGVVDDSQLPKDRFSAERLKGVDSTLKIQPAKLEDSAVYLCASSASLAGGTYEQYFGPGTRLTVT.

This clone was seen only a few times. CDR3 DNA: TGTGCCAGCGGGGGGGCTAGCAATCAGCCCCAGCATTTT. Its protein is CASGGASNQPQHF. This chain connects TRBV7-9 to TRBJ1-5; the D gene is possibly TRBD1 (6 bases). The V end was cut by 8 bases, the J end by 0 bases, with 8 bases between. Germline V gene data show CDR1 as SEHNR and CDR2 as FQNEAQ (reference sequence). CDR3 size: 13 residues.